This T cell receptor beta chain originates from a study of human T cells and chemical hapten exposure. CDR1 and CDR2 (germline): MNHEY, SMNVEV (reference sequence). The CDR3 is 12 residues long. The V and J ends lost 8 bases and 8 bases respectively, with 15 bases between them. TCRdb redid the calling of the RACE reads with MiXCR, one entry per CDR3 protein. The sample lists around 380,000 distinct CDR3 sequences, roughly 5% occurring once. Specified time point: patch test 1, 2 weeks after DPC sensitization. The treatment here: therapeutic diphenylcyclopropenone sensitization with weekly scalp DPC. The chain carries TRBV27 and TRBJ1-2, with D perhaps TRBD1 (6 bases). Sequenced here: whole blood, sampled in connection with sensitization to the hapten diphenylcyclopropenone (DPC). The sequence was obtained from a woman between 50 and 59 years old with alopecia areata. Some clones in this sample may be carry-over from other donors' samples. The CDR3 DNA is TGTGCCAGCGGAACACAGGGTCAAGGCTACACCTTC. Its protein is CASGTQGQGYTF.